This T cell receptor beta chain is from a study of T cell clonotyping in hematopoietic cell transplantation. Study results and caveats: Few recipient clonotypes overlapped donors; over 95% were de novo at given depth. Graft donor and pretransplant recipient Inverse Simpson Index values predicted broader posttransplant TCR diversity.

This clone occurred a few times. Its antigen is still unknown. Trimming left V 4 bases short and J 4 bases short, with 13 bases between. Germline values: CDR1 SQVTM, CDR2 ANQGSEA. The CDR3 runs to 13 residues. Documented time point: recipient sample about 28 days before transplant, after cytoreduction. Produced via immunoSEQ multiplex PCR; TCRdb's table is partial and in-frame only. The sample lists some 76,000 clones, about 96% occurring once. Sequenced here: peripheral blood mononuclear cells, sampled before stem cell transplant. The chain couples TRBV29-1 to TRBJ2-5; the D is unclear. The receptor's source is a woman in her 50s with acute myeloid leukemia. Some clones in this sample may be carry-over from other donors' samples. The DNA of the CDR3 is TGCAGCGTTGCATTAGATGTTCGAGAGACCCAGTACTTC. It yields the protein CSVALDVRETQYF.